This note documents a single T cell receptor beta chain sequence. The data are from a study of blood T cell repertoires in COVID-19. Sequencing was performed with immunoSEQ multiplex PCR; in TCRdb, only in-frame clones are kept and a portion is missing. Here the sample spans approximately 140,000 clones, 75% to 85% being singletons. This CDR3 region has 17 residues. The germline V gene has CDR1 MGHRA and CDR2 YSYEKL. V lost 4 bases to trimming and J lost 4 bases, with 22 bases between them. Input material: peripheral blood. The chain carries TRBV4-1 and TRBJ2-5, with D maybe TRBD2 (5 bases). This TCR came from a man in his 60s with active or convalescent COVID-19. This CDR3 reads CASSLSPEDPLGETQYF. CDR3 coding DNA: TGCGCCAGCAGCCTCTCTCCGGAGGACCCCCTTGGAGAGACCCAGTACTTC.